The present T cell receptor beta chain was sequenced within a study of blood T cell repertoires in COVID-19. In the original workflow: Nucleated cell number was recorded as an estimate derived from reference gene primer amplification. The table came from immunoSEQ multiplex PCR; TCRdb's copy has only in-frame clones and leaves some out. V and J calls and clone size are those listed in that table; D and trimming were worked out from the DNA. The table shows over 40,000 clones, with about 82% occurring only once. The sample was peripheral blood. The source of this sequence is a man of 80 years or more with active COVID-19.

CDR3 in DNA: TGTGCCAGCAGTCCCGTTCAGGGCTTATTCAACGAGCAGTACTTC. It codes for CASSPVQGLFNEQYF. The chain combines TRBV28 with TRBJ2-7; D possibly corresponds to TRBD1 (5 bases). Trimming removed 5 bases at V and 5 bases at J, with 19 bases between. This CDR3 is built from 15 residues. CDR1 MDHEN and CDR2 SYDVKM come from the germline V gene.